The next 22 T cell receptor beta chains were all read from a single sample in a study of blood T cell repertoires in COVID-19. Profiled with immunoSEQ multiplex PCR; TCRdb holds only in-frame clones, not every one. Counted here are about 140,000 clones, over 80% occurring once; the ten biggest clones make up roughly 9.6%. Sequenced input: peripheral blood. These receptors came from a woman older than 75 with acute or convalescent COVID-19.

This clone was observed a few times. This rearrangement joins TRBV5-1 to TRBJ2-1; TRBD2 is a possible D gene (6 bases). Germline-derived CDR1 and CDR2 are SGHRS and YFSETQ. The ends were cut back, 0 bases at V and 10 bases at J, with 11 bases in the middle. CDR3 length equals 13 residues. CDR3 in amino acids: CASSLVEGAEQFF. The DNA for the CDR3 is TGCGCCAGCAGCTTGGTGGAGGGTGCGGAGCAGTTCTTC.

This rearrangement joins TRBV7-2 to TRBJ1-2, with D perhaps matching TRBD1 (6 bases). Per germline, CDR1 SGHTA and CDR2 FQGNSA. This CDR3 spans 14 amino acids. Trimming took 5 bases from V and 4 from J, leaving 14 bases between them. The CDR3 sequence: CASSGQGWLYGYTF. CDR3 sequence (DNA): TGTGCCAGCAGCGGCCAGGGGTGGCTCTATGGCTACACCTTC. The entire variable domain, with the rest obtained from reference TRBV7-2 and TRBJ1-2, is as follows: GAGVSQSPSNKVTEKGKDVELRCDPISGHTALYWYRQSLGQGLEFLIYFQGNSAPDKSGLPSDRFSAERTGGSVSTLTIQRTQQEDSAVYLCASSGQGWLYGYTFGSGTRLTVV.

The chain combines TRBV5-1 with TRBJ2-2; TRBD1 matches at 8 bases. The CDR3 is 14 amino acids. CDR1 is SGHRS, CDR2 YFSETQ, per germline. V trimming: 5 bases; J trimming: 5 bases; junction bases outside the gene matches: 5. This chain's CDR3 is CASRVQGATGELFF. The CDR3 DNA is TGCGCCAGCAGGGTTCAGGGGGCGACCGGGGAGCTGTTTTTT. Combining the CDR3 with reference TRBV5-1 and TRBJ2-2 gives the whole variable domain KAGVTQTPRYLIKTRGQQVTLSCSPISGHRSVSWYQQTPGQGLQFLFEYFSETQRNKGNFPGRFSGRQFSNSRSEMNVSTLELGDSALYLCASRVQGATGELFFGEGSRLTVL.

The chain combines TRBV11-2 with TRBJ2-3; D might be TRBD1 (6 bases). Per the germline V gene, CDR1 is SGHAT and CDR2 is FQNNGV. Deletions cut 3 bases from V and 1 base from J, with 11 bases between. The CDR3 has 15 residues. CDR3 region: CASSLQGPGTDTQYF. The DNA for the CDR3 is TGTGCCAGCAGCTTGCAGGGGCCGGGCACAGATACGCAGTATTTT.

The chain is built from TRBV18 and TRBJ2-7; D may correspond to TRBD1 or TRBD2 (7 bases each). V lost 6 bases and J 6 bases, leaving 21 bases between the germline ends. This CDR3 contains 15 residues. Germline V gives CDR1 KGHSH, CDR2 LQKENI. The CDR3 protein is CASSPGGGRDGEQYF. Here the CDR3 DNA reads TGTGCCAGCTCTCCAGGGGGGGGCAGGGACGGCGAGCAGTACTTC. The full variable domain, in which reference TRBV18 and TRBJ2-7 provide the parts outside the CDR3, is NAGVMQNPRHLVRRRGQEARLRCSPMKGHSHVYWYRQLPEEGLKFMVYLQKENIIDESGMPKERFSAEFPKEGPSILRIQQVVRGDSAAYFCASSPGGGRDGEQYFGPGTRLTVT.

The chain has TRBV7-3 and TRBJ2-2; 9 positions agree with TRBD1. There are 15 residues in the CDR3. Looked up from germline, CDR1 is SGHTA and CDR2 is FQGTGA. V shed 0 bases, J shed 7 bases, and the junction held 3 bases outside the gene matches. The CDR3 region is CASSLTTGGIGELFF. The CDR3 nucleotides read TGTGCCAGCAGCTTAACGACAGGGGGGATCGGGGAGCTGTTTTTT.

In this sample, this clone turned up once. This sequence joins TRBV11-3 and TRBJ1-1; TRBD1 matches 8 bases. V was pared by 5 bases and J by 1 base, with 6 bases of the junction left unmatched. Germline V gene data show CDR1 as SGHNT and CDR2 as YENEEA. This CDR3 is 15 amino acids long. CDR3 bases: TGTGCCAGCAGCCCTCAGGGGGCCGGGAACACTGAAGCTTTCTTT. Translation: CASSPQGAGNTEAFF.

This chain uses TRBV28 with TRBJ1-2; possibly TRBD1 for D (6 bases). V was trimmed by 3 bases and J by 8 bases, leaving 10 bases between them. Germline assignment: CDR1 MDHEN and CDR2 SYDVKM. This CDR3 spans 12 amino acids. CDR3 sequence (DNA): TGTGCCAGCAGTTTTCCACAGGGAGGCTACACCTTC. Translation gives CASSFPQGGYTF.

This sequence joins TRBV7-3 and TRBJ2-1, with 9 bases fitting TRBD1. The CDR3 has 17 residues. CDR1 is SGHTA, CDR2 FQGTGA, per germline. V was clipped by 4 bases and J by 4 bases; unmatched bases: 11. The CDR3 loop is CASSSSRDRERYNEQFF. The DNA of the CDR3 is TGTGCCAGCAGCTCGTCCCGGGACAGGGAACGGTACAATGAGCAGTTCTTC.

The chain joins TRBV7-3 to TRBJ2-2; 10 positions match TRBD1. The CDR3 extends over 16 amino acids. Germline-derived CDR1 and CDR2 are SGHTA and FQGTGA. The V and J ends lost 5 bases and 1 base, in that order; junction bases with no gene match: 4. The CDR3 loop is CASSRRTGGNTGELFF. The CDR3 DNA reads as TGTGCCAGCAGCAGACGGACAGGGGGGAACACCGGGGAGCTGTTTTTT.

The chain couples TRBV7-3 to TRBJ1-1; tentative D call: TRBD1 (5 bases). The V gene's germline CDR1 is SGHTA and CDR2 FQGTGA. V gave up 5 bases and J gave up 0 bases, with 13 bases separating them. This CDR3 contains 15 residues. The CDR3 DNA sequence: TGTGCCAGCAGCGCTGATGGGGGGGTGAACACTGAAGCTTTCTTT. Translating it yields CASSADGGVNTEAFF.

CDR3 sequence: CASSDLTGNYGYTF. CDR3 DNA: TGTGCCAGCAGTGACCTGACAGGGAACTATGGCTACACCTTC. V usage is TRBV6-1 and J usage is TRBJ1-2, with 7 bases matching TRBD1. Germline V gene data show CDR1 as MNHNS and CDR2 as SASEGT. The CDR3 consists of 14 residues. V gave up 3 bases and J gave up 2 bases; unmatched junction bases: 3.

This sequence joins TRBV4-2 and TRBJ1-5; D gene ambiguous. The CDR3 length is 17 residues. V was shortened by 1 base and J by 5 bases, with 18 bases between the two germline ends. Germline V gene data show CDR1 as LGHNA and CDR2 as YNFKEQ. CDR3 nucleotide sequence: TGTGCCAGCAGCCAAGTTAGGGCCGGGAGTGAGGATCAGCCCCAGCATTTT. The encoded protein is CASSQVRAGSEDQPQHF.

This chain links TRBV9 with TRBJ1-6, with D unclear. The CDR3 is made up of 13 amino acids. V was trimmed by 0 bases and J by 8 bases, leaving 6 bases between them. Germline V gene sequence: CDR1 SGDLS, CDR2 YYNGEE. CDR3 in amino acids: CASSVDRYSPLHF. The DNA for the CDR3 is TGTGCCAGCAGCGTAGATCGGTATTCACCCCTCCACTTT.

The gene calls are TRBV6-5 and TRBJ2-2, with D perhaps TRBD2 (6 bases). Germline V gives CDR1 MNHEY, CDR2 SVGAGI. CDR3 size: 13 residues. The V gene lost 7 bases and the J gene lost 6 bases, with 12 bases spanning the gap. As DNA, the CDR3 is TGTGCCAGCACGGGTACGGGGGCCGGGGAGCTGTTTTTT. It codes for CASTGTGAGELFF.

This CDR3 reads CASSPAGGPGGIQYF. The DNA of the CDR3 is TGTGCCAGCAGTCCAGCGGGCGGACCGGGGGGCATTCAGTACTTC. The V call is TRBV6-5, the J call TRBJ2-4; 7 nucleotides line up with TRBD2. This CDR3 comprises 15 residues. Germline V gene data show CDR1 as MNHEY and CDR2 as SVGAGI. V lost 5 bases, J lost 9 bases, and 13 bases stayed unmatched.

The V call is TRBV6-5, the J call TRBJ1-3; possible D gene TRBD1, 6 bases. Germline-derived CDR1 and CDR2 are MNHEY and SVGAGI. V was clipped by 4 bases and J by 1 base, with 8 bases between them. The CDR3 spans 14 residues. Here the CDR3 reads CASSFGTSGNTIYF. In nucleotides, the CDR3 is TGTGCCAGCAGTTTCGGGACATCTGGAAACACCATATATTTT.

This chain joins TRBV7-2 and TRBJ1-2; 7 bases map to TRBD1. The CDR3 is made up of 13 amino acids. Germline values: CDR1 SGHTA, CDR2 FQGNSA. The J segment lost 2 bases and the V segment lost 4 bases, leaving 1 base of the junction unmatched. CDR3: CASSSGQNYGYTF. CDR3 bases: TGTGCCAGCAGCTCGGGACAGAACTATGGCTACACCTTC.

The rearrangement links TRBV9 to TRBJ2-2; TRBD2 agrees at 12 bases. This CDR3 contains 16 residues. Germline CDR1 is SGDLS and CDR2 is YYNGEE. The V gene end was trimmed by 4 bases and the J gene end by 1 base; junction bases not matched to a gene: 2. CDR3 protein: CASSRGLAGNTGELFF. CDR3 bases: TGTGCCAGCAGCAGGGGACTAGCGGGGAACACCGGGGAGCTGTTTTTT.

The rearrangement joins TRBV6-5 to TRBJ1-4; weak D call: TRBD1 (6 bases). CDR3 length equals 15 residues. In germline, CDR1 is MNHEY, CDR2 SVGAGI. Deletions cut 4 bases from V and 6 bases from J, with 15 bases between. The CDR3 bases are TGTGCCAGCAGTTCTCCGGGTCCAGGGGATGAAAAACTGTTTTTT. It yields the protein CASSSPGPGDEKLFF.

The V call is TRBV20-1, the J call TRBJ1-1; no definite D call. The CDR3 sequence is 13 residues long. From germline, CDR1 is DFQATT and CDR2 SNEGSKA (reference sequence). Trimming removed 3 bases from V and 0 bases from J, with 8 bases in between. The CDR3, as DNA: TGCAGTGCTAGTTTGAGGATGAACACTGAAGCTTTCTTT. Its translation: CSASLRMNTEAFF.

This clone was seen more than once but under ten times. This chain joins TRBV25-1 and TRBJ2-5; TRBD2 aligns across 12 bases. V was clipped by 3 bases and J by 5 bases; unmatched bases: 4. This CDR3 has 15 residues. Germline CDR1 reads MGHDK; CDR2 reads SYGVNS. DNA for the CDR3: TGTGCCAGCAGTGAGGGGCTAGCGGGGGGGGAGACCCAGTACTTC. It translates to CASSEGLAGGETQYF.